This TCR beta chain is drawn from a study of cytomegalovirus exposure and HLA in healthy donors (dated by TCRdb to 2016 to 2017). General notes on the study: An earlier analysis of approximately 550 of the donors reported 276 Gb of sequence data and some 120 million unique TCR beta sequences from roughly 180 million T cells. In addition to the first cohort of 500 to 850 subjects, a separate validation cohort of approximately 120 different subjects was used. The number of typed donors differed by locus: about 629-630 for A, B, C, DRB1 and DQB1; 500 to 550 for DQA1; 606 for DPA1; and around 450 for DPB1. HLA typing covered class I and class II loci at four-digit resolution. Genome-wide SNP genotypes for about 65% of the 666 donors were used in a later genetic analysis, which treated that subset as a discovery cohort. Rather than using new phenotypic data, the later analysis identified candidate immune exposures from TCR beta sequences and from how often those sequences occurred across donors. Approximately 310 gigabases of sequencing data and approximately 92 million unique TCR sequences made up an early release that covered over 550 HLA-typed donors. To predict cytomegalovirus infection status, the study combined high-throughput TCR immunosequencing, statistical association of individual TCRs with disease status, and machine learning. A handful of DR-DQ haplotypes were handled as single units for association and clustering because linkage in the cohort was strong. Donor age, sex, ethnicity and CMV serostatus were compiled alongside the repertoire data. The study was designed to test whether signatures of past pathogen exposure could be identified by cataloging public T cell receptors. The study used immunosequencing to profile the T cell repertoires of about 670 subjects and linked those repertoires to cytomegalovirus serostatus. A later analysis re-analyzed previously published TCR beta repertoires from approximately 670 donors and added high-resolution HLA genotyping to study TCR occurrence patterns. Every repertoire in the discovery cohort had been generated on one and the same sequencing platform. The genetic ancestry cluster associated with self-reported Caucasian donors included 81% of the roughly 360 genotyped donors. To decide whether each TCR beta V gene segment behaved as functional or pseudogenic, an earlier analysis of several hundred of the donors relied on high-throughput TCR beta sequencing. On average, about 200,000 unique TCR beta nucleotide sequences were sequenced per donor among a few hundred genotyped donors of the cohort, with 15% to 20% of those sequences being non-productive.

As encoded in the germline V gene, CDR1 is MNHNS while CDR2 is SASEGT. Including cysteine and phenylalanine, the CDR3 has 12 amino acids. Of all the DNA, just the CDR3 is kept, 36 bases in frame from base 1. Deletion took 6 bases off V and 4 bases off J, with a span of 10 bases between the germline ends. Broader findings and caveats from the paper: In an earlier analysis of 587 of the donors, most TCR beta V segments appeared in productive rearrangements about 87% or about 30% of the time, broadly matching IMGT annotations. The sequencing pipeline was judged likely to have produced a cluster of highly shared sequence variants as a technical artifact. Immune exposure information for the cohort was limited to CMV serostatus. Three of the identified cytomegalovirus-associated TCR beta chains were confirmed in vitro to be specific for cytomegalovirus antigens. Because counts were too low, under 20 rarely observed V segments, including chromosome 9 orphons, were left out of the earlier analysis of 500 to 650 of the donors. A further reported finding was that TCR beta sequences accurately predicted the HLA-A and HLA-B alleles for most subjects in the first cohort. A later analysis associated approximately 17,000 TCR beta sequences with specific HLA alleles at a false discovery rate of 0.05. In the study, some 180 TCR beta chains were listed as associated with cytomegalovirus. The presence/absence analyses assumed that sequencing depth was roughly uniform across donors, and that assumption may not be true. A later genetic analysis associated a missense DCLRE1C variant with V-gene and J-gene trimming of TCR beta chains, and an independent cohort replicated the association. In a later genetic analysis, fewer N-insertions in productive TCRs were reported among donors in an Asian-associated ancestry cluster than the roughly 700-donor mean. A later analysis found that TCR association rates varied across HLA loci, with DRB1 alleles showing the most associated TCRs and HLA-C alleles the fewest. A later analysis found that most CMV-associated TCR beta chains appeared HLA-restricted, with HLA associations seemingly driven largely by CMV exposure. This cohort had only TCR beta chains sequenced, and the lack of alpha or paired-chain data limited which features could be detected. When HLA alleles, especially DR and DQ, strongly co-occurred, TCR associations were difficult to assign to individual alleles. According to a later analysis, parvovirus B19, influenza, CMV and Epstein-Barr virus appeared linked to several top co-occurrence clusters. In a later analysis, HLA-associated TCR beta chains showed more clonal expansion and lower generation probabilities than non-associated chains that were equally common. Because the 87-base-pair reads could not distinguish some IMGT-functional V segments, including TRBV6-2 and TRBV6-3, those segments were excluded. The classifier was reported to diagnose cytomegalovirus status with high specificity and sensitivity in both the original cohort and the validation cohort. Across donors, most TCR sequences were observed very rarely, whereas some public TCRs were present in many individuals. Correlated functional status among segregating V segments might reflect linkage disequilibrium, but an unknown experimental factor could not be ruled out. Because some donors lacked HLA typing at each locus, the association tests relied only on the typed subset. The authors suggested that the approach could potentially be extended to other disease states and immunological phenotypes.

In total, fewer than 750 healthy bone marrow donors made up the cohort. All cohort members were sampled while nominally healthy, although unrecorded immune exposures were likely present. The donor was CMV seropositive and was included in the group of 250 to 350 seropositive cohort members. Each donor provided a peripheral blood sample, and peripheral blood mononuclear cells were used for TCR beta sequencing. Genomic DNA extraction from the blood cell samples was performed with the Qiagen DNeasy Blood Extraction Kit. Concerning this clone: This clone's antigen is unknown. No base quality values were provided; no much bigger clone lies one nucleotide off.

Library method: the immunoSEQ multiplex PCR assay. A mixture of 60 forward primers for TCR Vbeta segments and 13 reverse primers for TCR Jbeta segments was used in the multiplex PCR. Amplification of the CDR3 region of rearranged TCR beta genes was performed with a multiplex PCR assay on genomic DNA. On the Illumina HiSeq System, the amplified TCR beta libraries were sequenced as 87-base-pair reads. As for the authors' bioinformatics: In a later analysis, 80 million or so unique TCR beta chains were counted across the roughly 670 repertoires, and approximately 11 million of these chains were shared by at least two donors. Raw reads were error-corrected and collapsed into unique sequences with a nearest-neighbor algorithm that merged closely related sequences to remove PCR and sequencing errors. V, D and J gene segments were assigned by aligning CDR3 sequences to IMGT reference sequences. For a sequence to be retained, a match of at least six nucleotides was required to both a V gene segment and a J gene segment. Rearrangements were called productive when the CDR3 lacked stop codons and stayed in frame with V and J; all others were non-productive. CDR3 was defined according to IMGT convention as the region running from the second conserved V-encoded cysteine to the conserved J-encoded phenylalanine. In an earlier analysis of more than 550 of the donors, sequences lacking an unambiguous match to a single V gene segment were excluded. In an earlier analysis of approximately 550 of the donors, V segments were called functional above 56.7% productive rearrangements and were called segregating when the between-donor standard deviation exceeded 5%. A statistical classification framework was developed to diagnose cytomegalovirus status using the catalog of TCR beta chain sequences. A later analysis assigned V and J genes by comparing TCR nucleotide sequences with IMGT/GENE-DB human TR gene sequences. In a later analysis, CDR3 sequences and most-parsimonious VDJ recombination scenarios were assigned using the TCRdist pipeline. In a later analysis, each TCR beta chain was defined by its CDR3 amino acid sequence together with its V-gene family, and reads without a unique V-gene family were excluded. A later analysis removed 450 to 600 highly shared, low-generation-probability nucleotide sequences to deal with suspected cross-contamination and a sequencing artifact. A later analysis calculated a clonal expansion index for each public chain from normalized within-repertoire ranks of inferred template counts. In a later analysis, generation probabilities were computed using a VDJ recombination model fitted to out-of-frame rearrangements, and the results were checked against IGoR. Hypergeometric tests were used in a later analysis to score TCR-TCR, TCR-HLA and TCR-CMV co-occurrence, with a repertoire-size bias correction applied to the TCR pairs. To estimate false discovery rates, a later analysis permuted the HLA or CMV assignments 20 times. In a later analysis, co-occurring TCRs were grouped with DBSCAN, and TCRdist sequence similarity was added when clustering was performed within HLA-allele-positive subsets. Repertoires with fewer than 30,000 or more than 120,000 public chains, plus five repertoires with anomalous nucleotide sharing, were excluded from co-occurrence clustering. The table comes from immuneACCESS by way of TCRdb, which keeps in-frame sequences with V and J called. Part of the clones is missing from these tables; in studies checked, under half for an unresolved V gene and the rest for unknown reasons. The V and J calls and clone size are taken from that table; D and trimming were inferred from the DNA. The sample table holds some 200,000 clones, of which roughly 80% were seen once. The ten most abundant clones make up over 5.5% of the sample.

The chain couples TRBV6-1 to TRBJ2-7; a tentative D call is TRBD1 (6 bases match). The sample comprised PBMCs. This clonotype was sampled from a man aged 40-49 years in good health and CMV-seropositive. The CDR3 reads as follows: CASSQGSYEQYF. In nucleotide form, the sequence is TGTGCCAGCAGCCAGGGGAGTTACGAGCAGTACTTC.